Reported below is one TCR beta chain. The antigen remains unidentified. Mouse gene names and germline throughout. The read ends 1 residue before the CDR3 terminus; that terminus is restored from the germline J gene. The assay was immunoSEQ multiplex PCR, and TCRdb's table has in-frame clones only and misses some. This sample has about 48,000 clones, with 73% found just once. The source of the sample is a study of tissue T cells after allogeneic stem cell transplantation. Findings of the study overall: Only a limited share of tissue TCRs appeared in blood or spleen. The study did not identify alloreactive or antigen-specific tissue TCRs, and some clones might be persisting host cells.

Trimming removed 4 bases from V and 3 bases from J; junction bases left unmatched: 1. In germline, CDR1 is LGHNA, CDR2 YSYQKL. CDR3 length: 13 amino acids. The sample comprised sorted cells pooled from one or two spleens. This TCR was sampled from a pool of C57BL/6 mice in good health. V usage is TRBV2 and J usage is TRBJ2-4; 7 bases map to TRBD2. The CDR3 protein is CASSLLGQNTLYF. CDR3 DNA (partial): TGTGCCAGCAGCCTACTGGGGCAAAACACCTTGTAC.